These T cell receptor beta chains were read from a single sample in a study of T cell clusters in autoimmune cytopenias. TCRdb reanalyzed the multiplex PCR reads and collapses them to one entry per CDR3 protein, without DNA. The specimen's table records about 8,300 distinct CDR3 sequences. The sequenced sample consisted of peripheral blood. These TCRs come from a human donor with an autoimmune cytopenia or autoimmune hepatitis (not recorded which). The CDR3 runs from the conserved cysteine through the conserved F or W. Fields, in order: clone size, V gene, J gene, CDR3 protein. Size is omitted from some rows. Given values are once, few, many or a class for expanded clones.

clone size: NA
V gene: TRBV29-1
J gene: TRBJ1-1
CDR3 protein: CSVDLLQGWDTEAFF

clone size: NA
V gene: TRBV30
J gene: TRBJ1-6
CDR3 protein: CASTAGTTGFGSPLHF

clone size: NA
V gene: TRBV6-5
J gene: TRBJ2-4
CDR3 protein: CASSYTGGANIQYF

clone size: medium-sized
V gene: TRBV5-6
J gene: TRBJ2-3
CDR3 protein: CASSWRSSGGSTDTQYF

clone size: medium-sized
V gene: TRBV6-5
J gene: TRBJ2-1
CDR3 protein: CASSYRNLAEFNEQFF

clone size: NA
V gene: TRBV11-2
J gene: TRBJ1-1
CDR3 protein: CASSFAREAFF

clone size: medium-sized
V gene: TRBV29-1
J gene: TRBJ1-1
CDR3 protein: CSVGKGADEAFF

clone size: medium-sized
V gene: TRBV19
J gene: TRBJ2-1
CDR3 protein: CASSSDTAPELNEQFF

clone size: medium-sized
V gene: TRBV6-5
J gene: TRBJ1-3
CDR3 protein: CASSYSFRGGNTIYF

clone size: NA
V gene: TRBV4-1
J gene: TRBJ2-1
CDR3 protein: CASSQVGPYNEQFF

clone size: NA
V gene: TRBV10-1
J gene: TRBJ1-1
CDR3 protein: CASSESGPGGFTEAFF

clone size: medium-sized
V gene: TRBV15
J gene: TRBJ2-1
CDR3 protein: CATSRGGSYNEQFF

clone size: medium-sized
V gene: TRBV18
J gene: TRBJ2-3
CDR3 protein: CASSPYSLRTDTQYF

clone size: NA
V gene: TRBV20-1
J gene: TRBJ2-1
CDR3 protein: CSAASGIFNEQFF

clone size: NA
V gene: TRBV6-1
J gene: TRBJ1-5
CDR3 protein: CASSEPGQPQHF

clone size: medium-sized
V gene: TRBV6-2/TRBV6-3
J gene: TRBJ2-1
CDR3 protein: CASSYTGVTGYNEQFF

clone size: NA
V gene: TRBV6-5
J gene: TRBJ1-1
CDR3 protein: CASSLDRVRTEAFF

clone size: NA
V gene: TRBV6-1
J gene: TRBJ1-1
CDR3 protein: CASSLDSNTEAFF

clone size: NA
V gene: TRBV5-6
J gene: TRBJ1-1
CDR3 protein: CASSRHMNTEAFF

clone size: NA
V gene: TRBV12-3/TRBV12-4
J gene: TRBJ2-5
CDR3 protein: CASSGPGLAFQETQYF

clone size: NA
V gene: TRBV19
J gene: TRBJ1-5
CDR3 protein: CAISLDRNNQPQHF

clone size: NA
V gene: TRBV5-6
J gene: TRBJ2-7
CDR3 protein: CASSLRDRTYEQYF

clone size: medium-sized
V gene: TRBV19
J gene: TRBJ2-1
CDR3 protein: CASSIWVGTNNNEQFF

clone size: medium-sized
V gene: TRBV29-1
J gene: TRBJ2-3
CDR3 protein: CSVPQGGSTDTQYF

clone size: NA
V gene: TRBV20-1
J gene: TRBJ2-3
CDR3 protein: CSGSGGRDTQYF

clone size: NA
V gene: TRBV29-1
J gene: TRBJ2-5
CDR3 protein: CSVYRGHQETQYF

clone size: medium-sized
V gene: TRBV6-5
J gene: TRBJ1-2
CDR3 protein: CASRMQGFAWDGYTF

clone size: medium-sized
V gene: TRBV19
J gene: TRBJ2-1
CDR3 protein: CASGTGTVTFGEQFF

clone size: NA
V gene: TRBV5-4
J gene: TRBJ1-6
CDR3 protein: CASSLGDRDNSPLHF

clone size: NA
V gene: TRBV18
J gene: TRBJ2-3
CDR3 protein: CASLRTDTQYF

clone size: NA
V gene: TRBV28
J gene: TRBJ2-2
CDR3 protein: CASRTSGRGLELFF

clone size: NA
V gene: TRBV19
J gene: TRBJ1-4
CDR3 protein: CASSISQGGLFF

clone size: medium-sized
V gene: TRBV29-1
J gene: TRBJ2-2
CDR3 protein: CSGGQRGTGELFF

clone size: NA
V gene: TRBV19
J gene: TRBJ1-5
CDR3 protein: CASSIGRVSNQPQHF

clone size: NA
V gene: TRBV30
J gene: TRBJ1-1
CDR3 protein: CAWSRSLGNTEAFF

clone size: NA
V gene: TRBV19
J gene: TRBJ1-2
CDR3 protein: CASSLPRGGYYGYTF

clone size: medium-sized
V gene: TRBV6-1
J gene: TRBJ1-3
CDR3 protein: CASRRPSSGNTIYF

clone size: medium-sized
V gene: TRBV6-5
J gene: TRBJ1-3
CDR3 protein: CASSPTGASGNTIYF

clone size: medium-sized
V gene: TRBV15
J gene: TRBJ2-3
CDR3 protein: CATSRDRAGTDTQYF